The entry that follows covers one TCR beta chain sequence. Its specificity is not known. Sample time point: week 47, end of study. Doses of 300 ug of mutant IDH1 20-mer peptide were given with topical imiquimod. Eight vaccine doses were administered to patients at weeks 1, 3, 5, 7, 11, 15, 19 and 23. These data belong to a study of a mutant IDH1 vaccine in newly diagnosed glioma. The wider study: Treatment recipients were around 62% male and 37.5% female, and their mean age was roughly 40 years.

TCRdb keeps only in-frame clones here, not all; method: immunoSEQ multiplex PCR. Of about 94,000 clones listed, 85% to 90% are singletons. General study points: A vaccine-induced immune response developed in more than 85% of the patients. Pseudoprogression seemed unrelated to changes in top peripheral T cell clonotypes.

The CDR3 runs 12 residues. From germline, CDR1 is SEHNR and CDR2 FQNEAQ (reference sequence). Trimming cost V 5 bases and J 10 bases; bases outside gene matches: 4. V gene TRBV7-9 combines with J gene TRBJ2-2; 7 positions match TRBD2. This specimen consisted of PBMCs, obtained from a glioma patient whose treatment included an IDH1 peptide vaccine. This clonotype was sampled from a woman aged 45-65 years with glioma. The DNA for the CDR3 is TGTGCCAGCAGCCCGACTAGCCCGGAGCTGTTTTTT. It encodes CASSPTSPELFF.